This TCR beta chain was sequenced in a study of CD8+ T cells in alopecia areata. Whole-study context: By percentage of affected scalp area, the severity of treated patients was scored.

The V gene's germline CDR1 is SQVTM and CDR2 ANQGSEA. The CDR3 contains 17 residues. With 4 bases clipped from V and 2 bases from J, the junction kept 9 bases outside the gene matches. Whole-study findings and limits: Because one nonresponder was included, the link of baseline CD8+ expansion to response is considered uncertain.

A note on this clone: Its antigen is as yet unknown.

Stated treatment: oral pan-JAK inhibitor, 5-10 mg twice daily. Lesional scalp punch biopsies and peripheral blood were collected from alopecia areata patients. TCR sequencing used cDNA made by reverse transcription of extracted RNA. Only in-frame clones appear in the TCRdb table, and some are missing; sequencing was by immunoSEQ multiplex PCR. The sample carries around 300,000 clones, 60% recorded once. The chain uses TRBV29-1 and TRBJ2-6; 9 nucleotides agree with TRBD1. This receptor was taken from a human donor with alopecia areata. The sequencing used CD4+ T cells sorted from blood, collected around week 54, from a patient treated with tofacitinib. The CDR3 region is CSVGRTGEGAGANVLTF. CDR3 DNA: TGCAGCGTTGGTCGGACAGGGGAGGGTGCTGGGGCCAACGTCCTGACTTTC.